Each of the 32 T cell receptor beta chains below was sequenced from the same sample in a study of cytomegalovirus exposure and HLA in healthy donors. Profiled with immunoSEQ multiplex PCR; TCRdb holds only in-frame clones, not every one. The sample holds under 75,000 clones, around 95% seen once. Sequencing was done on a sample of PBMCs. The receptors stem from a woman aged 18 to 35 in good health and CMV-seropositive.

The CDR3 DNA follows: TGTGCCAGCAGCCCTAGGACCGACAGGGCGGTCACTGAAGCTTTCTTT. Its protein product is CASSPRTDRAVTEAFF. The chain joins TRBV5-4 to TRBJ1-1, with 7 bases fitting TRBD1. The CDR3 has 16 amino acids. CDR1 is SGHNT and CDR2 is YYREEE in the germline V gene (reference sequence). V lost 4 bases and J lost 4; bases outside the gene matches: 13.

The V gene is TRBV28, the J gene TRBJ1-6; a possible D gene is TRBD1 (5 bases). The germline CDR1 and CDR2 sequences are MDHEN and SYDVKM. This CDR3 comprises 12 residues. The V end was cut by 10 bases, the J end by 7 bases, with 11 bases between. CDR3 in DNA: TGTGCCACGCAGGGTCCGAATTCACCCCTCCACTTT. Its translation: CATQGPNSPLHF.

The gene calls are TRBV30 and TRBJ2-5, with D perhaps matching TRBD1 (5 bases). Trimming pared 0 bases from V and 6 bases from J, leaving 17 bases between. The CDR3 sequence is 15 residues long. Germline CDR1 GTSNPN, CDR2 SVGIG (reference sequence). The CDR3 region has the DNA TGTGCCTGGAGTGTACGAATCGTTCAGGGTCAGACCCAGTACTTC. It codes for CAWSVRIVQGQTQYF.

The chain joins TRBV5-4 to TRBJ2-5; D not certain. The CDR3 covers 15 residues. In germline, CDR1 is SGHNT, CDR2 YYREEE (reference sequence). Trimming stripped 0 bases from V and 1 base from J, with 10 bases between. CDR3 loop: CASSLVGRPQETQYF. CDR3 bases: TGTGCCAGCAGCTTGGTAGGCAGGCCCCAAGAGACCCAGTACTTC.

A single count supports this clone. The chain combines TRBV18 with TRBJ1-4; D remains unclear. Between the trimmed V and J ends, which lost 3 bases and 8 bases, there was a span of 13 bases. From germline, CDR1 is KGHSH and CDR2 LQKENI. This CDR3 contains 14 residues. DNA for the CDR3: TGTGCCAGCTCACCCACGGTACGCGGGGAAAAACTGTTTTTT. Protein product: CASSPTVRGEKLFF.

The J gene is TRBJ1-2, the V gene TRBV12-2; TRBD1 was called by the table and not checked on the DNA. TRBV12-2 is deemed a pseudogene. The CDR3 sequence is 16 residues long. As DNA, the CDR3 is TGTGCAAGTCGCACCCCACAGGGATGCCCCTACTTCGGCTACACCTTC. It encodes CASRTPQGCPYFGYTF.

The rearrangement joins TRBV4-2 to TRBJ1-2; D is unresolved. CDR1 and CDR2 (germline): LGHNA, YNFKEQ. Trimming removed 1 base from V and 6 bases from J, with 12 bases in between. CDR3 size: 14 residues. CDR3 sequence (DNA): TGTGCCAGCAGCCAAGGAGGCGAAGTTGATGGCTACACCTTC. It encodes CASSQGGEVDGYTF.

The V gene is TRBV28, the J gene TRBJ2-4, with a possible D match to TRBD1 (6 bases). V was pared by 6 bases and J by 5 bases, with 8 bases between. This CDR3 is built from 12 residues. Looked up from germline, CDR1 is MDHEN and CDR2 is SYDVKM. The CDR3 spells CASSGQQNIQYF. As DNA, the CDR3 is TGTGCCAGCAGCGGACAGCAAAACATTCAGTACTTC. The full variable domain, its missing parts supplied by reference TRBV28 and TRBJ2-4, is DVKVTQSSRYLVKRTGEKVFLECVQDMDHENMFWYRQDPGLGLRLIYFSYDVKMKEKGDIPEGYSVSREKKERFSLILESASTNQTSMYLCASSGQQNIQYFGAGTRLSVL.

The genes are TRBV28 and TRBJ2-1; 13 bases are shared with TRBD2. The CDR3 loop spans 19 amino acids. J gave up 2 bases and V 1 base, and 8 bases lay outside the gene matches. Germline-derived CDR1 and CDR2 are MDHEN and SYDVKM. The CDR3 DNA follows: TGTGCCAGCAGTTTATCCAAGACTAGCGGGGGGAGTGCCTACAATGAGCAGTTCTTC. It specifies CASSLSKTSGGSAYNEQFF.

The DNA for the CDR3 is TGTGCCAGCAGCAGACCGGGACAGGAAAATGAAAAACTGTTTTTT. This sequence encodes CASSRPGQENEKLFF. The rearrangement joins TRBV5-4 to TRBJ1-4, with 8 bases lining up with TRBD1. The CDR3 consists of 15 residues. After removal of 4 bases from V and 5 bases from J, the junction contained 7 bases not matched to a gene. Looked up from germline, CDR1 is SGHNT and CDR2 is YYREEE (reference sequence).

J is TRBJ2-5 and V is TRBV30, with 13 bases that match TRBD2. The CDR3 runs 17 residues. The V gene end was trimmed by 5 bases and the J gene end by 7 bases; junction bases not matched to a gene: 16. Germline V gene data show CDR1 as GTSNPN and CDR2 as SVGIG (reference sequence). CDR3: CAWETGTSGTYSGTQYF. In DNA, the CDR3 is TGTGCCTGGGAGACCGGGACTAGCGGGACTTACTCGGGGACCCAGTACTTC.

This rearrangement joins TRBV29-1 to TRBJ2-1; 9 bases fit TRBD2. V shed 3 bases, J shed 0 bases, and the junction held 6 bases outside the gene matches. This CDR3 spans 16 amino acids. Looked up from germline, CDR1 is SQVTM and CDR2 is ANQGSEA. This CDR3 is CSVEGGRASSYNEQFF. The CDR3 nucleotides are TGCAGCGTTGAGGGCGGGAGGGCCAGCTCCTACAATGAGCAGTTCTTC.

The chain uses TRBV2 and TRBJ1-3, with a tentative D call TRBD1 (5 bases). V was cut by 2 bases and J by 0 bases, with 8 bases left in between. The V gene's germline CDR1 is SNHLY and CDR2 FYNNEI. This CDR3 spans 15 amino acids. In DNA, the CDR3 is TGTGCCAGCAGTGAAAGAAGGGGCTCTGGAAACACCATATATTTT. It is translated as CASSERRGSGNTIYF.

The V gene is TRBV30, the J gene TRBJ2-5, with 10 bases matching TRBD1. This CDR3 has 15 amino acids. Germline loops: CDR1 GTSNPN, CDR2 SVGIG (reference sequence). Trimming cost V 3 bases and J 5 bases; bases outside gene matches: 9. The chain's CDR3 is CAWSPKTGGGETQYF. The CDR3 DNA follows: TGTGCCTGGAGCCCAAAGACAGGGGGCGGCGAGACCCAGTACTTC.

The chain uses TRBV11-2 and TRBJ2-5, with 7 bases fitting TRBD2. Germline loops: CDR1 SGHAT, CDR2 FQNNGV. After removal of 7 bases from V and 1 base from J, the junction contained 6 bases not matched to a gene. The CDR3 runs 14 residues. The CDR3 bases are TGTGCCAGCACCCCTGGGACTATCCAAGAGACCCAGTACTTC. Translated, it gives CASTPGTIQETQYF.

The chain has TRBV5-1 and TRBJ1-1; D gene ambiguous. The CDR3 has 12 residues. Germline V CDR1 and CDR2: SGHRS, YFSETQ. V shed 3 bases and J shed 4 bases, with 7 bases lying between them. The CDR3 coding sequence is TGCGCCAGCAGCTACGGGAGCACTGAAGCTTTCTTT. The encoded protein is CASSYGSTEAFF.

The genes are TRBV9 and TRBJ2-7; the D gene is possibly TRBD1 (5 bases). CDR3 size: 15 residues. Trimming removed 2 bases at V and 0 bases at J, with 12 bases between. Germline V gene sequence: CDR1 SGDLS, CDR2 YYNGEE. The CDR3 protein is CASSVRTGSSYEQYF. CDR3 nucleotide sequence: TGTGCCAGCAGCGTGCGAACAGGTAGCTCCTACGAGCAGTACTTC.

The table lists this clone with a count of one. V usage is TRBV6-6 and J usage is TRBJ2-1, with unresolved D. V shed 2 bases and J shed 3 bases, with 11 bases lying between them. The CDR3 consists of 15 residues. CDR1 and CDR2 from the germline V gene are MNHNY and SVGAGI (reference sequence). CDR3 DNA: TGTGCCAGCAGTTACCCTGCGGAGTTCTACAATGAGCAGTTCTTC. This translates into CASSYPAEFYNEQFF.

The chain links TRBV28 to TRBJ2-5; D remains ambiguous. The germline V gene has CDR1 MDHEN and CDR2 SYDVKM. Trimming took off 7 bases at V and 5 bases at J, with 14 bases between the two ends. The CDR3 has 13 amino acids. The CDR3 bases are TGTGCCAGCATACGATCGTCTAGGGAGACCCAGTACTTC. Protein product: CASIRSSRETQYF.

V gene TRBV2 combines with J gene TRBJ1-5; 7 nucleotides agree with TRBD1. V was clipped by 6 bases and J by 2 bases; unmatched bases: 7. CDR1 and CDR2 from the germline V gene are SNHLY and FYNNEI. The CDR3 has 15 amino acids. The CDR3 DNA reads TGTGCCAGCAGCTGGGACAGTCTCGGCAATCAGCCCCAGCATTTT. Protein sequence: CASSWDSLGNQPQHF.

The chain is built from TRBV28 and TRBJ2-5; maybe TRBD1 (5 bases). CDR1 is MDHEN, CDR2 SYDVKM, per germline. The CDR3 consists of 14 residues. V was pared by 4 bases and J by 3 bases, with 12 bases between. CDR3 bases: TGTGCCAGCAGTTGGGGTGGGGCAGAAGAGACCCAGTACTTC. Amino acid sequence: CASSWGGAEETQYF.

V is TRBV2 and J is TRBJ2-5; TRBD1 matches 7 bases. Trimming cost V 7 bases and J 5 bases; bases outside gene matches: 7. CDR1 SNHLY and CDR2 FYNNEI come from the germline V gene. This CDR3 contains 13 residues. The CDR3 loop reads CASKGAGRETQYF. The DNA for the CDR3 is TGTGCCAGCAAGGGGGCAGGCCGCGAGACCCAGTACTTC. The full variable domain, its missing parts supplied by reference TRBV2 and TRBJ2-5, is EPEVTQTPSHQVTQMGQEVILRCVPISNHLYFYWYRQILGQKVEFLVSFYNNEISEKSEIFDDQFSVERPDGSNFTLKIRSTKLEDSAMYFCASKGAGRETQYFGPGTRLLVL.

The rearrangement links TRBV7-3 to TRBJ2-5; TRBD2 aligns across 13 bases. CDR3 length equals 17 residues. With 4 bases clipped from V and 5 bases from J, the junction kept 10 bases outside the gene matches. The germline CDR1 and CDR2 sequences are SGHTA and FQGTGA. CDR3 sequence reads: CASSWGTSGKFGETQYF. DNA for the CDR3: TGTGCCAGCAGCTGGGGGACTAGCGGGAAGTTTGGCGAGACCCAGTACTTC.

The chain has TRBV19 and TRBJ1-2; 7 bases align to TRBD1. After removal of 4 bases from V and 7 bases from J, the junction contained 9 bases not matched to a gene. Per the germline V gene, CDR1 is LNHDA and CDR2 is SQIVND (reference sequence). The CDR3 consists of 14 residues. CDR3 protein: CASSRTGAAFGYTF. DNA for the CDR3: TGTGCCAGTAGTAGAACAGGGGCCGCGTTTGGCTACACCTTC.

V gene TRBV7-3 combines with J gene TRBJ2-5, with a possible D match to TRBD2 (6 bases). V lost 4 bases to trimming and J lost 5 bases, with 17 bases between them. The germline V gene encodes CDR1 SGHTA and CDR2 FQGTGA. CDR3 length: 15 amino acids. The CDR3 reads CASSSSGHRGETQYF. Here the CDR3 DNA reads TGTGCCAGCAGCTCATCAGGCCACCGGGGGGAGACCCAGTACTTC.

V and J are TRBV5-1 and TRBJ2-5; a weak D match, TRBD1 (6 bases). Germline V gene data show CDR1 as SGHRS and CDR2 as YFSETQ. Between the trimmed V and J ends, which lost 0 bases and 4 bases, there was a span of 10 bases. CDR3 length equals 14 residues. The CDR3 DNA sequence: TGCGCCAGCAGCTTGGGGGGGCTACTAGAGACCCAGTACTTC. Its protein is CASSLGGLLETQYF. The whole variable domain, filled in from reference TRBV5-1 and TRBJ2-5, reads KAGVTQTPRYLIKTRGQQVTLSCSPISGHRSVSWYQQTPGQGLQFLFEYFSETQRNKGNFPGRFSGRQFSNSRSEMNVSTLELGDSALYLCASSLGGLLETQYFGPGTRLLVL.

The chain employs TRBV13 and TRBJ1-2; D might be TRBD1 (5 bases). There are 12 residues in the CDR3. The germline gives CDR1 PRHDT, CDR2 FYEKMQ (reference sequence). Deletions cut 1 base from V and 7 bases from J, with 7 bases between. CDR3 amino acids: CASSLERGGYTF. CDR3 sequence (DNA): TGTGCCAGCAGCTTAGAAAGGGGTGGCTACACCTTC.

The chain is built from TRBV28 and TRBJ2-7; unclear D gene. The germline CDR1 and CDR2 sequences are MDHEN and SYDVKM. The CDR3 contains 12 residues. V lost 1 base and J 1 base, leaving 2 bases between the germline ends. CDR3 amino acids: CASSLSSYEQYF. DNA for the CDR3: TGTGCCAGCAGTTTATCGTCCTACGAGCAGTACTTC.

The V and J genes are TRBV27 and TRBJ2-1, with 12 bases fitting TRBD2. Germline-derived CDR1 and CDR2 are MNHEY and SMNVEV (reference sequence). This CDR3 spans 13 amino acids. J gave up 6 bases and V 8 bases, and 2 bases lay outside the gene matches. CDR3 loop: CASGLAGSNEQFF. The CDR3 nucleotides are TGTGCCAGCGGACTAGCGGGATCCAATGAGCAGTTCTTC.

The CDR3: CASSSPATGPSSYNEQFF. The CDR3 DNA reads TGCGCCAGCAGCTCCCCTGCTACAGGCCCGAGCTCCTACAATGAGCAGTTCTTC. The V gene is TRBV5-1, the J gene TRBJ2-1; D is possibly TRBD1 (5 bases). Deletions cut 3 bases from V and 0 bases from J, with 19 bases between. Germline CDR1 is SGHRS and CDR2 is YFSETQ. The CDR3 spans 18 residues.

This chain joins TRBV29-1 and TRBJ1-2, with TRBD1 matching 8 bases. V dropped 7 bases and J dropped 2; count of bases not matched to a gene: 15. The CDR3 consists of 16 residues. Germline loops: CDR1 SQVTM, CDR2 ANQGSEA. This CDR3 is CSAADLRDRQNYGYTF. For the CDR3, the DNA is TGCAGCGCTGCAGACCTCCGGGACAGGCAGAACTATGGCTACACCTTC. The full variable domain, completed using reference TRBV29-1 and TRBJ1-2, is SAVISQKPSRDICQRGTSLTIQCQVDSQVTMMFWYRQQPGQSLTLIATANQGSEATYESGFVIDKFPISRPNLTFSTLTVSNMSPEDSSIYLCSAADLRDRQNYGYTFGSGTRLTVV.

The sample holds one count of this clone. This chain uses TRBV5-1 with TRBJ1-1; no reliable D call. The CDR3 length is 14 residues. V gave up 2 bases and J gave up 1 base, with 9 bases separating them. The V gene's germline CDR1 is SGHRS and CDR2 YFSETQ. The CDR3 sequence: CASSFERRNTEAFF. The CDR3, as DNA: TGCGCCAGCAGCTTTGAACGGAGGAACACTGAAGCTTTCTTT.